Following are 13 T cell receptor beta chains from one sample sequenced in a study of cytomegalovirus exposure and HLA in healthy donors. With 60 Vbeta and 13 Jbeta primers, the PCR was carried out. Some clones are missing from TCRdb's copy, which holds only in-frame ones; the method was immunoSEQ multiplex PCR. Of over 100,000 clones in the sample, about 80% are singletons; the top ten hold 5.8%. Sequencing was done on a sample of PBMCs. All receptors derive from a man in his 60s in good health and CMV-seropositive.

The chain couples TRBV23-1 to TRBJ1-1; 9 positions agree with TRBD1. TRBV23-1 is an ORF for which the function is uncertain. Germline trimming cut 0 bases from V and 5 bases from J; bases unmatched to any gene: 10. The CDR3 consists of 17 residues. This CDR3 reads CASSQSRLGQGDTEAFF. The CDR3 coding sequence is TGCGCCAGCAGTCAATCCAGGCTGGGACAGGGCGATACTGAAGCTTTCTTT.

This clone has only a few counts. The CDR3 DNA is TGTGCCAGCAGTGTGCCCGGGACTAGCGGGGACTACAATGAGCAGTTCTTC. As protein: CASSVPGTSGDYNEQFF. The chain employs TRBV6-1 and TRBJ2-1; 13 nucleotides line up with TRBD2. Losses at the gene ends were 4 bases for V and 3 bases for J; bases not matched to a gene: 6. The CDR3 sequence is 17 residues long. Germline V lookup: CDR1 MNHNS, CDR2 SASEGT.

This clone has a single count. This rearrangement joins TRBV18 to TRBJ1-1; tentative D call: TRBD1 (5 bases). The CDR3 contains 12 residues. V shed 6 bases and J shed 5 bases, with 10 bases lying between them. CDR1 and CDR2 (germline): KGHSH, LQKENI. As DNA, the CDR3 is TGTGCCAGCTCTGGGAGGGGAACTGAAGCTTTCTTT. This gives the protein CASSGRGTEAFF.

This clone was picked up a small number of times. V gene TRBV11-2 combines with J gene TRBJ1-5; 7 nucleotides align to TRBD1. CDR1 and CDR2 (germline): SGHAT, FQNNGV. V was clipped by 1 base and J by 4 bases; unmatched bases: 4. The CDR3 totals 15 residues. The CDR3 DNA reads TGTGCCAGCAGCTTAGCATCGGGACAGAATCAGCCCCAGCATTTT. Protein: CASSLASGQNQPQHF. The entire variable domain, with the rest obtained from reference TRBV11-2 and TRBJ1-5, is as follows: EAGVAQSPRYKIIEKRQSVAFWCNPISGHATLYWYQQILGQGPKLLIQFQNNGVVDDSQLPKDRFSAERLKGVDSTLKIQPAKLEDSAVYLCASSLASGQNQPQHFGDGTRLSIL.

The chain carries TRBV12-5 and TRBJ2-5, with 8 bases aligning to TRBD1. The junction had 7 bases not matched to a gene; V was cut back by 5 bases and J by 5 bases. This CDR3 has 14 amino acids. Germline V gene sequence: CDR1 LGHNT, CDR2 FRNRAP. The CDR3 DNA reads as TGTGCTAGTGGTACCGGACAGGGAACGGAGACCCAGTACTTC. Translation: CASGTGQGTETQYF.

This clone was detected a few times. V is TRBV27 and J is TRBJ1-1, with TRBD1 as a possible D gene (5 bases). Trimming shortened V by 2 bases and J by 3 bases, and 13 bases separated the two germline ends. Germline lookup yields CDR1 MNHEY and CDR2 SMNVEV (reference sequence). The CDR3 contains 15 residues. CDR3 region: CASSLKGRRDTEAFF. The CDR3 nucleotides read TGTGCCAGCAGTTTAAAGGGGCGGAGGGACACTGAAGCTTTCTTT.

Comments on this clone: The germline gene is not matched at one end of the junction; a read error may be the cause. V is TRBV7-9 and J is TRBJ1-1; 8 bases map to TRBD1. The CDR3 length is 15 residues. CDR1 and CDR2 (germline): SEHNR, FQNEAQ (reference sequence). The CDR3 loop reads CSSSPFGQGNTEAFF. The CDR3 DNA reads TGTTCCAGCAGCCCGTTCGGACAGGGGAACACTGAAGCTTTCTTT.

The chain carries TRBV19 and TRBJ2-3; 13 nucleotides line up with TRBD2. This CDR3 has 16 residues. V shed 5 bases, J shed 5 bases, and the junction held 7 bases outside the gene matches. Germline loops: CDR1 LNHDA, CDR2 SQIVND (reference sequence). CDR3 DNA sequence: TGTGCCAGTAGTTTACTAGCGGGGGGGCTTGGAGATACGCAGTATTTT. The encoded protein is CASSLLAGGLGDTQYF.

The CDR3 DNA follows: TGTGCCAGCAGCGCTCGACCAACTAGCGGGACTAGCACAGATACGCAGTATTTT. Its protein product is CASSARPTSGTSTDTQYF. The J gene is TRBJ2-3, the V gene TRBV21-1; TRBD2 is the table's D call, not checked against the DNA. TRBV21-1 is recorded as a pseudogene. The CDR3 sequence is 18 residues long.

V is TRBV4-1 and J is TRBJ2-3, with 7 bases fitting TRBD2. Trimming removed 4 bases from V and 4 bases from J; junction bases left unmatched: 14. From germline, CDR1 is MGHRA and CDR2 YSYEKL. The CDR3 length is 17 residues. CDR3 nucleotide sequence: TGCGCCAGCAGCCGGACCTGGGGGGGGACCTGGGCAGATACGCAGTATTTT. Protein product: CASSRTWGGTWADTQYF.

V gene TRBV19 combines with J gene TRBJ1-5, with D perhaps TRBD1 (6 bases). Germline V gene sequence: CDR1 LNHDA, CDR2 SQIVND (reference sequence). This CDR3 is built from 15 residues. Trimming removed 3 bases at V and 4 bases at J, with 13 bases between. In nucleotides, the CDR3 is TGTGCCAGTAGTATCCCGGACAGCCGTAATCAGCCCCAGCATTTT. It specifies CASSIPDSRNQPQHF.

V gene TRBV19 combines with J gene TRBJ2-4; tentatively, D is TRBD2 (7 bases). CDR1 is LNHDA and CDR2 is SQIVND in the germline V gene (reference sequence). V was trimmed by 9 bases and J by 2 bases, leaving 29 bases between them. The CDR3 runs to 19 residues. CDR3 sequence (DNA): TGTGCCAGCACCCTCGTTGCGGGGGCCCCGCTGGGTCCCAAAAACATTCAGTACTTC. Translation: CASTLVAGAPLGPKNIQYF.

This clone was picked up one time. V and J are TRBV2 and TRBJ1-1; TRBD1 might be the D (5 bases). Trimming took off 3 bases at V and 5 bases at J, with 13 bases between the two ends. Germline CDR1 SNHLY, CDR2 FYNNEI. CDR3 length: 14 residues. CDR3 in DNA: TGTGCCAGCAGTGAGGTGGGGGGAAGGACTGAAGCTTTCTTT. Translating it yields CASSEVGGRTEAFF.